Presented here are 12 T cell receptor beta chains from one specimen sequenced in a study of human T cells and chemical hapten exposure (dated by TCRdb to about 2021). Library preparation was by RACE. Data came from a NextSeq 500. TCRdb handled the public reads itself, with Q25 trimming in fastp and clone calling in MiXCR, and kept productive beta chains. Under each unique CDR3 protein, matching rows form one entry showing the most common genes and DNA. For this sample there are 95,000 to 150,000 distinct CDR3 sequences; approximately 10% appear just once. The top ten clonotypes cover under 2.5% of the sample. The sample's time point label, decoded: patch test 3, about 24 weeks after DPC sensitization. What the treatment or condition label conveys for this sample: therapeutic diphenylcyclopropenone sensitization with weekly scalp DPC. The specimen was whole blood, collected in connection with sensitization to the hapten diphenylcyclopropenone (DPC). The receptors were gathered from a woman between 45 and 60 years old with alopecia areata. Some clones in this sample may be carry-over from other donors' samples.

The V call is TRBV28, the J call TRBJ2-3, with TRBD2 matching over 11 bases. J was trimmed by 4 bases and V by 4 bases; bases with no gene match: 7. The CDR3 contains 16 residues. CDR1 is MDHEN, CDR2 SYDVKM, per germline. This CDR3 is CASSSLAGGFADTQYF. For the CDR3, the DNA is TGTGCCAGCAGTTCCCTAGCGGGAGGATTCGCAGATACGCAGTATTTT.

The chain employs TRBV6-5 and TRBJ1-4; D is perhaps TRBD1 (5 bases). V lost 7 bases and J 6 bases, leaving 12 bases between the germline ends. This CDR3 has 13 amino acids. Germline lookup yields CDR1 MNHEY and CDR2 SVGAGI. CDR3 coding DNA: TGTGCCAGCATGGGGGGTAACGATGAAAAACTGTTTTTT. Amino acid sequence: CASMGGNDEKLFF.

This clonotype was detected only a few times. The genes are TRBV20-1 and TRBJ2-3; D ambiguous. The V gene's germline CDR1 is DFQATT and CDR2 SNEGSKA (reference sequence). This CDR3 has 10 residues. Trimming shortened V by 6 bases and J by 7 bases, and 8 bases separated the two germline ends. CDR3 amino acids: CSAHSYTQYF. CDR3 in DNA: TGCAGTGCCCATTCATATACGCAGTATTTT.

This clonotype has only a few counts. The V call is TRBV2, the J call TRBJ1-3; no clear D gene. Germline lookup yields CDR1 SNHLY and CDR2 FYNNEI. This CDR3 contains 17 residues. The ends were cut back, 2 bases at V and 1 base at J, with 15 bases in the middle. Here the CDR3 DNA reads TGTGCCAGCAGTGAAAACCCTTCGCGGAGGTCTGGAAACACCATATATTTT. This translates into CASSENPSRRSGNTIYF.

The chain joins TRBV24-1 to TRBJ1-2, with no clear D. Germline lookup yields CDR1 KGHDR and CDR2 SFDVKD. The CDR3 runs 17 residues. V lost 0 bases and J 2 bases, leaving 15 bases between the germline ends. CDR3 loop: CATSDLRPHPTNYGYTF. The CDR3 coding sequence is TGTGCCACCAGTGATTTGCGCCCTCACCCCACCAACTATGGCTACACCTTC.

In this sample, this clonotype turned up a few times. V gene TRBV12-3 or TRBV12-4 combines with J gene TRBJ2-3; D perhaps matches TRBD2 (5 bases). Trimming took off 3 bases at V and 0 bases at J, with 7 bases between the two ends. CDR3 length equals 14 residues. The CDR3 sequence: CASSFTRSTDTQYF. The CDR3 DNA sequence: TGTGCCAGCAGTTTTACTAGAAGCACAGATACGCAGTATTTT.

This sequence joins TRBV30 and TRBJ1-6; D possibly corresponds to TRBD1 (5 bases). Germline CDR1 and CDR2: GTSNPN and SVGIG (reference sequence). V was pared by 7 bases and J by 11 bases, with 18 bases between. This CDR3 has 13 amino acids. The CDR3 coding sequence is TGTGCCTTCTCCCGGGACCGTATTCCACCCCTCCACTTT. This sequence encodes CAFSRDRIPPLHF.

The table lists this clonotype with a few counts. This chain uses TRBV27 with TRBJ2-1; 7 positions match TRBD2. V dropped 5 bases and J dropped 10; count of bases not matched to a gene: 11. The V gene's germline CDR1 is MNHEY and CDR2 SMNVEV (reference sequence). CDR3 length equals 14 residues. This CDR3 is CASSGGVSPWEQFF. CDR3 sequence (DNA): TGTGCCAGCAGTGGGGGGGTCTCCCCGTGGGAGCAGTTCTTC.

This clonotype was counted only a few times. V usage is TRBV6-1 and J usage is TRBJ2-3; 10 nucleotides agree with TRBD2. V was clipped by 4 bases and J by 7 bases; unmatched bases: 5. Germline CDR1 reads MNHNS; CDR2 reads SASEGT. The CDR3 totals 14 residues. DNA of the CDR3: TGTGCCAGCAGTGCTAGCGGGGGAGCTTATACGCAGTATTTT. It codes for CASSASGGAYTQYF.

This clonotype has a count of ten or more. CDR3 sequence (DNA): TGCGCCAGCAGCCAAGGAAGGCGCGGGAGGGCCTGGGAGCAGTACTTC. It codes for CASSQGRRGRAWEQYF. V is TRBV4-3 and J is TRBJ2-7; 9 bases fit TRBD2. V lost 1 base to trimming and J lost 7 bases; unmatched junction nucleotides: 11. CDR1 is LGHNA, CDR2 YSLEER, per germline. This CDR3 comprises 16 residues.

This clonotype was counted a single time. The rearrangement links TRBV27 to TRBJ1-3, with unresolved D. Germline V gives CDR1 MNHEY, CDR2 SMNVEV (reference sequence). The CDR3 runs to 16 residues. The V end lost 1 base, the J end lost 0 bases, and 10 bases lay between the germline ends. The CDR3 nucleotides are TGTGCCAGCAGTTTATTCGGGCCATCCTCTGGAAACACCATATATTTT. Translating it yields CASSLFGPSSGNTIYF.

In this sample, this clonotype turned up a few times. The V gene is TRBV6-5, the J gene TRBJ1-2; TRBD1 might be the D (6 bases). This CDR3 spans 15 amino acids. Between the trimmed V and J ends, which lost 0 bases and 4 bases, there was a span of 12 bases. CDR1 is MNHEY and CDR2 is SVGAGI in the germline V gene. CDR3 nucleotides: TGTGCCAGCAGTTACTCGCCACAGGGCACCTATGGCTACACCTTC. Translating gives CASSYSPQGTYGYTF.